This T cell receptor beta chain is drawn from a study of T cells in Graves' hyperthyroidism and ophthalmopathy. Study-wide context: Prior to any treatment, at the point of initial diagnosis, peripheral blood was collected. Whole-study results and caveats: Blood also showed most of the thyroid clonotypes that were expanded above 0.001.

Amplified TCR beta CDR3 regions came from RNA transcripts. TCR CDR3 underwent first-round RT-PCR with the HTBI primer set. TCRdb used MiXCR to reprocess the multiplex PCR reads, holding one entry per CDR3 protein. The table lists a few hundred thousand distinct CDR3 sequences, roughly 15% of them singletons. This clonotype was seen at least ten times. Its antigen is undetermined. Isolation of PBMCs was performed on about 10 ml fresh peripheral blood. Trimming shortened V by 8 bases and J by 0 bases, and 10 bases separated the two germline ends. The V gene's germline CDR1 is SNHLY and CDR2 FYNNEI. The CDR3 contains 14 residues.

The receptor's source is a woman between 35 and 50 years old with Graves' ophthalmopathy. The chain employs TRBV2 and TRBJ1-4; D uncertain. The sequenced material came from blood. The CDR3 DNA sequence: TGTGCCAGCCGCGGGAGGACAACTAATGAAAAACTGTTTTTT. Its protein is CASRGRTTNEKLFF.